A selection of T cell receptor beta chains follows, all from one sample in a study of CD8 T cells in ankylosing spondylitis. TCRdb re-called the 5' RACE reads with MiXCR, one entry per CDR3 protein. The sample records approximately 150,000 distinct CDR3 sequences, around 8.9% being singletons. Material for sequencing was blood, either unsorted or a sorted T cell fraction (not recorded which). The receptor source for this set is a female donor with ankylosing spondylitis or in good health (not recorded which). CDR3s include the opening cysteine and the closing phenylalanine or tryptophan. A D gene is named only where the DNA matches it firmly. A row's size may be missing; if present it is once, few, many or a size class.

NA TRBJ2-5 TRBV4-1 TRBD2 CASSHLAGGTETQYF TGCGCCAGCAGCCACCTAGCGGGAGGGACGGAGACCCAGTACTTC
NA TRBJ1-1 TRBV7-9 NA CAIPGAGYVEAFF TGTGCCATCCCAGGGGCAGGCTATGTTGAAGCTTTCTTT
many TRBJ2-1 TRBV10-3 NA CAISEAGGADNEQFF TGTGCCATCAGTGAGGCCGGGGGAGCAGACAATGAGCAGTTCTTC
NA TRBJ2-3 TRBV6-1 NA CASSRNMRGDTQYF TGTGCCAGCAGCCGCAACATGAGAGGAGATACGCAGTATTTT
NA TRBJ2-5 TRBV20-1 TRBD2 CSAITSGSFQETQYF TGCAGTGCTATAACTAGCGGGAGCTTCCAAGAGACCCAGTACTTC
many TRBJ2-5 TRBV12-3/TRBV12-4 NA CASSTFGSQEQETQYF TGTGCCAGCAGTACGTTCGGGTCACAGGAACAAGAGACCCAGTACTTC
many TRBJ2-1 TRBV20-1 NA CSARAPRSGSYNEQFF TGCAGTGCTAGAGCCCCGCGGAGCGGCTCCTACAATGAGCAGTTCTTC
NA TRBJ2-7 TRBV20-1 NA CSASYVVRGDEQYF TGCAGTGCGAGTTATGTCGTCAGGGGAGACGAGCAGTACTTC
NA TRBJ1-1 TRBV5-1 NA CASSLDTYLGTEAFF TGCGCCAGCAGCTTGGACACTTACCTGGGAACTGAAGCTTTCTTT
NA TRBJ1-6 TRBV7-9 TRBD1 CASISLQGNNNSPLHF TGTGCCAGCATCTCCTTACAGGGGAACAATAATTCACCCCTCCACTTT
NA TRBJ2-3 TRBV14 NA CASSSGGSDTQYF TGTGCCAGCAGCAGTGGAGGTTCAGATACGCAGTATTTT
NA TRBJ2-7 TRBV9 TRBD2 CASSPAGGFTYEQYF TGTGCCAGCAGCCCAGCGGGAGGGTTCACCTACGAGCAGTACTTC
few TRBJ2-5 TRBV11-2 NA CASSPRGGLETQYF TGTGCCAGCAGCCCTAGAGGGGGGTTAGAGACCCAGTACTTC
NA TRBJ2-5 TRBV4-3 NA CASSQDPEPQETQYF TGCGCCAGCAGCCAAGACCCGGAGCCCCAAGAGACCCAGTACTTC
NA TRBJ1-1 TRBV7-9 NA CASSLAHGNTEAFF TGTGCCAGCAGCTTAGCCCACGGAAACACTGAAGCTTTCTTT
many TRBJ2-2 TRBV10-3 TRBD1 CAIGRDRENTGELFF TGTGCCATCGGCCGGGACAGGGAAAACACCGGGGAGCTGTTTTTT
many TRBJ2-1 TRBV20-1 NA CSARLAGEQFF TGCAGTGCTAGGCTAGCTGGTGAGCAGTTCTTC
NA TRBJ1-1 TRBV9 TRBD1 CASSVVGDRGLDTEAFF TGTGCCAGCAGCGTAGTTGGAGACAGGGGGCTGGACACTGAAGCTTTCTTT
NA TRBJ2-7 TRBV20-1 TRBD2 CSAGGDTATSGTYEQYF TGCAGTGCAGGGGGGGATACAGCTACTAGCGGGACCTACGAGCAGTACTTC
NA TRBJ2-1 TRBV9 TRBD2 CASSKTSGGAYSEQFF TGTGCCAGCAGCAAAACTAGCGGAGGGGCCTACAGTGAGCAGTTCTTC
NA TRBJ1-6 TRBV7-9 NA CASSPGVDTPLHF TGTGCCAGCAGCCCGGGGGTGGATACACCCCTCCACTTT
many TRBJ2-1 TRBV5-5 NA CASSLMRYEQFF TGTGCCAGCAGCTTGATGAGGTATGAGCAGTTCTTC
NA TRBJ2-7 TRBV20-1 TRBD1 CSARADRALYYEQYF TGCAGTGCTAGAGCCGACAGGGCCTTATACTACGAGCAGTACTTC
NA TRBJ2-2 TRBV11-2 TRBD2 CASSSRTSGRGVDTGELFF TGTGCCAGCAGCTCCCGGACTAGCGGGAGGGGAGTGGACACCGGGGAGCTGTTTTTT
NA TRBJ2-2 TRBV7-2 NA CASSPTMAGTGELFF TGTGCCAGCAGCCCAACAATGGCGGGAACCGGGGAGCTGTTTTTT
NA TRBJ2-3 TRBV20-1 NA CSAPSTDTQYF TGCAGTGCTCCTAGCACAGATACGCAGTATTTT
NA TRBJ2-1 TRBV7-6 NA CASSLKTSHYNEQFF TGTGCCAGCAGCTTAAAAACTAGCCACTACAATGAGCAGTTCTTC
NA TRBJ2-3 TRBV3-1 NA CASSYRSDTQYF TGTGCCAGCAGCTACAGATCAGATACGCAGTATTTT
medium-sized TRBJ2-1 TRBV7-6 NA CASSQSSYNEQFF TGTGCCAGCAGCCAGAGCTCCTACAATGAGCAGTTCTTC
NA TRBJ2-3 TRBV13 TRBD1 CASSHDRGTDTQYF TGTGCCAGCAGCCATGACAGGGGAACAGATACGCAGTATTTT
NA TRBJ2-1 TRBV7-3 NA CASSLTGGSSHEQFF TGTGCCAGCAGCTTAACGGGGGGATCGAGTCATGAGCAGTTCTTC
few TRBJ1-1 TRBV15 NA CATSSLRDILMNTEAFF TGTGCCACCAGCTCACTCCGGGATATACTGATGAACACTGAAGCTTTCTTT
few TRBJ2-1 TRBV13 TRBD2 CASSLGRGGNEQFF TGTGCCAGCAGCTTAGGCCGGGGGGGCAATGAGCAGTTCTTC
few TRBJ2-1 TRBV6-6 NA CASRKGQYNEQFF TGTGCCAGCAGGAAAGGTCAATACAATGAGCAGTTCTTC
NA TRBJ2-7 TRBV4-1 TRBD2 CASSPRLAEPPYEQYF TGCGCCAGCAGCCCCCGACTAGCGGAGCCACCGTACGAGCAGTACTTC
many TRBJ2-7 TRBV27 NA CASSFGNEQYF TGTGCCAGCAGTTTCGGGAACGAGCAGTACTTC
few TRBJ2-7 TRBV12-3/TRBV12-4 NA CASSVTPYEQYF TGTGCCAGCAGTGTTACCCCCTACGAGCAGTACTTC
once TRBJ2-7 TRBV6-2/TRBV6-3 NA CASSYELGQGPAGRSYEQYF TGTGCCAGCAGTTACGAATTGGGGCAGGGTCCGGCAGGTCGCTCCTACGAGCAGTACTTC
NA TRBJ2-3 TRBV9 NA CASSVEWGTHTDTQYF TGTGCCAGCAGCGTAGAATGGGGGACCCACACAGATACGCAGTATTTT
few TRBJ1-1 TRBV5-6 NA CASRGDTEAFF TGTGCCAGCCGAGGGGACACTGAAGCTTTCTTT
NA TRBJ1-2 TRBV5-6 NA CASSHRMPYGYTF TGTGCCAGCAGCCACCGGATGCCCTATGGCTACACCTTC
many TRBJ2-3 TRBV28 TRBD2 CASSRLADTDTQYF TGTGCCAGCAGTCGACTAGCGGATACAGATACGCAGTATTTT
NA TRBJ2-1 TRBV27 NA CASRLEAPLGGSSNEQFF TGTGCCAGCAGACTAGAGGCCCCACTGGGGGGTTCCTCCAATGAGCAGTTCTTC
NA TRBJ2-1 TRBV28 TRBD1 CASRRGRDEQFF TGTGCCAGCAGAAGGGGGCGGGATGAGCAGTTCTTC
few TRBJ2-1 TRBV6-2/TRBV6-3 NA CASSYSGPRYNEQFF TGTGCCAGCAGTTACTCCGGCCCGCGATACAATGAGCAGTTCTTC
few TRBJ2-1 TRBV12-3/TRBV12-4 TRBD2 CASSWGLGQFF TGTGCCAGCAGTTGGGGACTAGGACAGTTCTTC
NA TRBJ2-3 TRBV7-9 NA CASGYTVGANTQYF TGTGCCAGCGGCTATACCGTGGGGGCAAATACGCAGTATTTT
NA TRBJ2-3 TRBV30 NA CAWSQAVSTDTQYF TGTGCCTGGAGCCAAGCGGTTAGCACAGATACGCAGTATTTT
NA TRBJ2-1 TRBV7-7 TRBD2 CASSIFSGSDEQFF TGTGCCAGCAGCATATTCAGCGGGAGCGATGAGCAGTTCTTC
NA TRBJ2-3 TRBV7-9 NA CASSPSADMQYF TGTGCCAGCAGCCCTAGCGCAGATATGCAGTATTTT
few TRBJ1-1 TRBV4-2 TRBD1 CASSQGQGLGEAFF TGTGCCAGCAGCCAGGGACAGGGCTTAGGTGAAGCTTTCTTT
few TRBJ2-1 TRBV18 TRBD2 CASSPPSYTAGDEQFF TGTGCCAGCTCACCCCCATCGTATACAGCGGGAGATGAGCAGTTCTTC
many TRBJ2-7 TRBV28 NA CASSLTQYEQYF TGTGCCAGCAGCCTTACACAGTACGAGCAGTACTTC
NA TRBJ2-1 TRBV5-6 NA CAIGPGLLGAEQFF TGTGCCATCGGCCCCGGGCTCCTCGGCGCTGAGCAGTTCTTC